Each of the 30 T cell receptor beta chains below was sequenced from the same sample in a study of T cell repertoires in cytomegalovirus infection. TCRdb recomputed calls from the reads with MiXCR, one row per CDR3 protein. This sample has hundreds of thousands of distinct CDR3 sequences, with approximately 40% found just once. These receptors' antigens are unknown. Source: cultured PBMCs, taken from culture after CMV antigen stimulation. The receptors derive from a human donor in good health (CMV status not recorded). Some clones in this sample may be carry-over from other donors' samples.

The CDR3: CASSSHGVYNEQFF. CDR3 in DNA: TGTGCCAGCAGTTCCCACGGGGTATACAATGAGCAGTTCTTC. The V and J genes are TRBV6-1 and TRBJ2-1; perhaps TRBD2 as D (5 bases). Germline lookup yields CDR1 MNHNS and CDR2 SASEGT. The CDR3 loop spans 14 amino acids. V lost 5 bases to trimming and J lost 4 bases, with 12 bases between them.

The rearrangement joins TRBV10-3 to TRBJ2-3; 10 positions agree with TRBD1. Trimming took 5 bases from V and 4 from J; bases not matched to a gene: 6. Germline values: CDR1 ENHRY, CDR2 SYGVKD. The CDR3 contains 15 residues. CDR3 sequence reads: CAISPGQGMADTQYF. The CDR3 coding sequence is TGTGCCATCAGTCCGGGACAGGGGATGGCAGATACGCAGTATTTT.

The chain combines TRBV5-6 with TRBJ2-7; D unclear. Germline assignment: CDR1 SGHDT and CDR2 YYEEEE. The CDR3 covers 12 residues. V gave up 6 bases and J gave up 2 bases, with 9 bases separating them. This CDR3 is CASNHGTYEQYF. Here the CDR3 DNA reads TGTGCCAGCAATCACGGAACCTACGAGCAGTACTTC.

The CDR3 loop is CASVNSYEQYF. The CDR3 bases are TGTGCCAGCGTAAACAGCTACGAGCAGTACTTC. The chain is built from TRBV6-1 and TRBJ2-7; D remains unclear. CDR3 size: 11 residues. Germline assignment: CDR1 MNHNS and CDR2 SASEGT. Trimming stripped 8 bases from V and 3 bases from J, with 8 bases between.

The J gene is TRBJ2-7, the V gene TRBV6-5; 9 bases are shared with TRBD1. CDR1 and CDR2 (germline): MNHEY, SVGAGI. This CDR3 has 14 residues. With V trimmed by 6 bases and J by 6 bases, 9 bases remained unmatched. The CDR3 loop is CASSRDRELSEQYF. In DNA form, the CDR3 reads TGTGCCAGCAGCCGGGACAGGGAGCTCTCCGAGCAGTACTTC.

This clonotype was seen more than once but under ten times. The chain joins TRBV7-2 to TRBJ1-3; possible D gene TRBD1, 6 bases. This CDR3 region has 15 residues. Germline values: CDR1 SGHTA, CDR2 FQGNSA. V was cut by 3 bases and J by 4 bases, with 13 bases left in between. CDR3: CASSFRGIGGNTIYF. The CDR3 DNA follows: TGTGCCAGCAGCTTCAGGGGCATAGGGGGAAACACCATATATTTT.

The sample holds a few counts of this clonotype. The CDR3 DNA sequence: TGCAGTGCCCCTAGGGGCATAGCAGATGCCTACAATGAGCAGTTCTTC. Protein sequence: CSAPRGIADAYNEQFF. The chain links TRBV20-1 to TRBJ2-1; tentatively, D is TRBD1 (5 bases). The CDR3 consists of 16 residues. CDR1 is DFQATT and CDR2 is SNEGSKA in the germline V gene (reference sequence). V lost 6 bases to trimming and J lost 2 bases, with 20 bases between them.

This clonotype was seen a few times. The chain recombines TRBV12-3 or TRBV12-4 with TRBJ1-2; 7 positions agree with TRBD1. J was trimmed by 7 bases and V by 4 bases; bases with no gene match: 12. There are 15 residues in the CDR3. CDR3 bases: TGTGCCAGCAGTTCCGATGCGGGACAGCAACGTGGCTACACCTTC. Protein: CASSSDAGQQRGYTF.

The rearrangement links TRBV2 to TRBJ1-4; possible D gene TRBD1, 5 bases. The V end was cut by 6 bases, the J end by 10 bases, with 21 bases between. The CDR3 contains 15 residues. From germline, CDR1 is SNHLY and CDR2 FYNNEI. In nucleotides, the CDR3 is TGTGCCAGCAGCAGAGCATTAATAACGGGGGGAAAACTGTTTTTT. Its protein product is CASSRALITGGKLFF. The whole variable domain, filled in from reference TRBV2 and TRBJ1-4, reads EPEVTQTPSHQVTQMGQEVILRCVPISNHLYFYWYRQILGQKVEFLVSFYNNEISEKSEIFDDQFSVERPDGSNFTLKIRSTKLEDSAMYFCASSRALITGGKLFFGSGTQLSVL.

The rearrangement joins TRBV12-3 or TRBV12-4 to TRBJ2-3; D remains unclear. Between the trimmed V and J ends, which lost 6 bases and 4 bases, there was a span of 11 bases. The CDR3 covers 13 residues. The CDR3 bases are TGTGCCAGCAGATCAACAACCCCAGATACGCAGTATTTT. It is translated as CASRSTTPDTQYF.

The chain couples TRBV7-2 to TRBJ1-1; TRBD1 matches at 9 bases. CDR1 is SGHTA, CDR2 FQGNSA, per germline. Germline trimming cut 1 base from V and 7 bases from J; bases unmatched to any gene: 4. The CDR3 covers 14 residues. The CDR3 bases are TGTGCCAGCAGCTTAGACAGGGGGCTTGATGAAGCTTTCTTT. This translates into CASSLDRGLDEAFF.

V is TRBV5-3 and J is TRBJ2-6, with 8 bases that match TRBD2. TRBV5-3 is reported as an ORF; its role is uncertain. The CDR3 is 17 residues long. The ends lost 8 bases at V and 0 bases at J; junction bases unmatched: 10. The CDR3 nucleotides read TGTGCCAGCAGCCCCCGGGGGGGCCTCTCTGGGGCCAACGTCCTGACTTTC. Amino acids: CASSPRGGLSGANVLTF.

The chain couples TRBV7-2 to TRBJ2-5; D ambiguous. This CDR3 contains 15 residues. Trimming took off 5 bases at V and 5 bases at J, with 18 bases between the two ends. In germline, CDR1 is SGHTA, CDR2 FQGNSA. CDR3 loop: CASSPPKGRRETQYF. The DNA for the CDR3 is TGTGCCAGCAGCCCCCCTAAAGGGCGCCGCGAGACCCAGTACTTC. The full variable domain, rest sourced from reference TRBV7-2 and TRBJ2-5, is GAGVSQSPSNKVTEKGKDVELRCDPISGHTALYWYRQSLGQGLEFLIYFQGNSAPDKSGLPSDRFSAERTGGSVSTLTIQRTQQEDSAVYLCASSPPKGRRETQYFGPGTRLLVL.

V gene TRBV20-1 combines with J gene TRBJ1-4, with 10 bases that match TRBD1. CDR1 and CDR2 from the germline V gene are DFQATT and SNEGSKA (reference sequence). Unmatched junction bases numbered 3, after V lost 3 bases and J lost 5 bases. There are 14 residues in the CDR3. CDR3 bases: TGCAGTGCTAGCCCGACAGGGGGCAATGAAAAACTGTTTTTT. This gives the protein CSASPTGGNEKLFF.

This chain uses TRBV30 with TRBJ2-1; the D gene is possibly TRBD2 (6 bases). This CDR3 is built from 14 residues. The V and J ends lost 3 bases and 6 bases respectively, with 15 bases between them. CDR1 is GTSNPN and CDR2 is SVGIG in the germline V gene (reference sequence). DNA of the CDR3: TGTGCCTGGAGGACTTTAAAGCGGGTCAATGAGCAGTTCTTC. Translated, it gives CAWRTLKRVNEQFF.

In its sample, this clonotype was seen a few times. The rearrangement links TRBV6-2 or TRBV6-3 to TRBJ2-1, with D perhaps TRBD1 or TRBD2 (5 bases each). The CDR3 sequence is 13 residues long. V shed 8 bases and J shed 7 bases, with 15 bases lying between them. Germline lookup yields CDR1 MNHEY and CDR2 SVGEGT. In nucleotides, the CDR3 is TGTGCCAGCCGGGACCTCGGCGCGAATGAGCAGTTCTTC. Translating gives CASRDLGANEQFF.

This chain's CDR3 is CASSQSASGSNEQFF. The CDR3 DNA is TGTGCCAGCAGCCAGTCGGCTAGCGGGAGTAATGAGCAGTTCTTC. The rearrangement uses TRBV11-2 and TRBJ2-1, with 10 bases matching TRBD2. CDR1 is SGHAT and CDR2 is FQNNGV in the germline V gene. This CDR3 region has 15 residues. The trim removed 5 bases at V and 7 bases at J, leaving 8 bases unmatched.

The rearrangement uses TRBV7-6 and TRBJ2-1, with 8 positions matching TRBD2. Losses at the gene ends were 4 bases for V and 9 bases for J; bases not matched to a gene: 8. CDR1 and CDR2 from the germline V gene are SGHVS and FNYEAQ. CDR3 size: 14 residues. Written as DNA, the CDR3 is TGTGCCAGCAGCTCACAAGCGGGAGATTCTGAGCAGTTCTTC. Translated: CASSSQAGDSEQFF.

The J gene is TRBJ2-5, the V gene TRBV7-2, with a weak D call TRBD1 (6 bases). V was cut by 0 bases and J by 5 bases, with 13 bases left in between. Germline V lookup: CDR1 SGHTA, CDR2 FQGNSA. The CDR3 runs to 15 residues. For the CDR3, the DNA is TGTGCCAGCAGCTTAGCAGGGGGACGTTGGGAGACCCAGTACTTC. Protein product: CASSLAGGRWETQYF.

The V and J genes are TRBV6-1 and TRBJ2-7, with D possibly being TRBD1 (6 bases). With 3 bases removed from V and 2 bases from J, the gap between germline ends came to 11 bases. The CDR3 extends over 14 amino acids. Germline V gives CDR1 MNHNS, CDR2 SASEGT. The CDR3 protein is CASSESRGAYEQYF. CDR3 DNA sequence: TGTGCCAGCAGTGAGAGCAGGGGCGCCTACGAGCAGTACTTC.

V and J are TRBV12-3 or TRBV12-4 and TRBJ1-4; D may be TRBD1 (5 bases). The V and J ends lost 4 bases and 2 bases respectively, with 8 bases between them. The CDR3 is made up of 14 amino acids. The CDR3 coding sequence is TGTGCCAGCAGTTCCCGGGACACTAATGAAAAACTGTTTTTT. Its translation is CASSSRDTNEKLFF.

The V gene is TRBV7-6, the J gene TRBJ2-5; the D gene is possibly TRBD2 (6 bases). The CDR3 sequence is 17 residues long. V gave up 1 base and J gave up 4 bases, with 19 bases separating them. The germline V gene encodes CDR1 SGHVS and CDR2 FNYEAQ. The CDR3 bases are TGTGCCAGCAGCTTAGTGGCCTTAGCGGCCCGGCGAGAGACCCAGTACTTC. It yields the protein CASSLVALAARRETQYF.

Only a few counts were recorded for this clonotype. The chain joins TRBV11-2 to TRBJ2-2; 9 bases map to TRBD2. This CDR3 has 19 amino acids. CDR1 is SGHAT and CDR2 is FQNNGV in the germline V gene. V dropped 2 bases and J dropped 4; count of bases not matched to a gene: 14. The CDR3: CASSLRRLADRTFTGELFF. The CDR3 DNA is TGTGCCAGCAGCTTAAGGAGACTAGCGGACCGAACTTTCACCGGGGAGCTGTTTTTT.

This clonotype came up a few times. Here the CDR3 reads CASSDPRGGNQPQHF. The DNA of the CDR3 is TGTGCCAGCAGCGATCCCAGGGGGGGCAATCAGCCCCAGCATTTT. The chain recombines TRBV7-8 with TRBJ1-5; TRBD1 matches 7 bases. Per germline, CDR1 SGHVS and CDR2 FQNEAQ. Germline trimming cut 5 bases from V and 2 bases from J; bases unmatched to any gene: 6. CDR3 size: 15 residues.

This clonotype was observed a few times. V gene TRBV7-2 combines with J gene TRBJ2-3; D ambiguous. The V and J ends lost 1 base and 14 bases respectively, with 16 bases between them. CDR3 length: 13 amino acids. Germline V gene lookup returns CDR1 SGHTA and CDR2 FQGNSA. Here the CDR3 reads CASSLGGQLRRYF. CDR3 sequence (DNA): TGTGCCAGCAGCTTAGGTGGGCAGTTACGCCGGTATTTT.

This clonotype showed up many times. In DNA, the CDR3 is TGTGCCAGCAGCTTAATTGTTCGCCCTAGCACAGATACGCAGTATTTT. Translated, it gives CASSLIVRPSTDTQYF. The chain employs TRBV7-2 and TRBJ2-3, with no clear D. The CDR3 is 16 amino acids. Germline V gives CDR1 SGHTA, CDR2 FQGNSA. V was clipped by 2 bases and J by 0 bases, with 12 bases between them.

The CDR3: CASSWDGTENQETQYF. The CDR3 DNA follows: TGCGCCAGCAGCTGGGACGGGACAGAGAATCAAGAGACCCAGTACTTC. J is TRBJ2-5 and V is TRBV5-1, with 7 bases identical to TRBD1. Germline trimming cut 3 bases from V and 2 bases from J; bases unmatched to any gene: 10. Germline CDR1 reads SGHRS; CDR2 reads YFSETQ. The CDR3 totals 16 residues.

This clonotype was detected a few times. V is TRBV4-1 and J is TRBJ1-2, with D unclear. V was cut by 9 bases and J by 4 bases, with 15 bases left in between. This CDR3 is 13 amino acids long. CDR1 MGHRA and CDR2 YSYEKL come from the germline V gene. CDR3 residues: CASRSTAAYGYTF. In DNA form, the CDR3 reads TGCGCCAGTAGAAGTACAGCCGCCTATGGCTACACCTTC.

This sequence joins TRBV7-2 and TRBJ2-7; 9 nucleotides agree with TRBD2. The CDR3 has 14 amino acids. The ends lost 8 bases at V and 6 bases at J; junction bases unmatched: 11. Germline loops: CDR1 SGHTA, CDR2 FQGNSA. The CDR3 reads CASSPGREGIEQYF. The CDR3 DNA is TGTGCCAGCTCCCCGGGGCGGGAGGGGATCGAGCAGTACTTC.

This clonotype was observed a handful of times. This chain connects TRBV7-8 to TRBJ2-1; no firm D call. The germline CDR1 and CDR2 sequences are SGHVS and FQNEAQ. Trimming took 2 bases from V and 0 from J, leaving 14 bases between them. CDR3 length: 17 amino acids. The CDR3: CASSLSGGMSSYNEQFF. CDR3 DNA sequence: TGTGCCAGCAGCTTATCTGGCGGAATGAGCTCCTACAATGAGCAGTTCTTC. The entire variable domain, with the rest obtained from reference TRBV7-8 and TRBJ2-1, is as follows: GAGVSQSPRYKVAKRGQDVALRCDPISGHVSLFWYQQALGQGPEFLTYFQNEAQLDKSGLPSDRFFAERPEGSVSTLKIQRTQQEDSAVYLCASSLSGGMSSYNEQFFGPGTRLTVL.